The 23 T cell receptor beta chains listed next were all sequenced from one sample in a study of shared clonotypes between healthy human individuals. Generated by immunoSEQ multiplex PCR, the TCRdb table keeps only in-frame clones and is missing some. The table lists nearly 500,000 clones, over 65% of them singletons, with 13% in the top ten. The sequencing input was PBMCs. The source of these receptors is a woman aged 40 to 49 in good health. Some clones in this sample may be carry-over from other donors' samples.

In regard to this clone: This sample includes further DNA sequences coding for the same CDR3. The V call is TRBV5-1, the J call TRBJ2-1; no clear D gene. V shed 0 bases and J shed 0 bases, with 4 bases lying between them. Germline V CDR1 and CDR2: SGHRS, YFSETQ. The length of the CDR3 is 14 residues. DNA of the CDR3: TGCGCCAGCAGCTTGGCTGCCTCCTACAATGAGCAGTTCTTC. Amino acid sequence: CASSLAASYNEQFF.

This chain joins TRBV30 and TRBJ2-7, with D possibly matching TRBD1 (6 bases). Germline V lookup: CDR1 GTSNPN, CDR2 SVGIG (reference sequence). This CDR3 is built from 12 residues. Trimming took off 7 bases at V and 2 bases at J, with 12 bases between the two ends. CDR3 sequence: CASGHWTYEQYF. The CDR3 coding sequence is TGTGCCTCGGGACATTGGACCTACGAGCAGTACTTC.

The CDR3 DNA is TGTGCCTGGAGTGACGAGACTAGCGGGAGTAGTAATGAGCAGTTCTTC. Residues: CAWSDETSGSSNEQFF. This rearrangement joins TRBV30 to TRBJ2-1; the match to TRBD2 covers 12 bases. Germline CDR1 reads GTSNPN; CDR2 reads SVGIG (reference sequence). V gave up 1 base and J gave up 7 bases; unmatched junction bases: 8. CDR3 size: 16 residues. The full variable domain, in which reference TRBV30 and TRBJ2-1 provide the parts outside the CDR3, is SQTIHQWPATLVQPVGSPLSLECTVEGTSNPNLYWYRQAAGRGLQLLFYSVGIGQISSEVPQNLSASRPQDRQFILSSKKLLLSDSGFYLCAWSDETSGSSNEQFFGPGTRLTVL.

The chain couples TRBV29-1 to TRBJ2-3; D is perhaps TRBD2 (5 bases). The germline V and J ends were trimmed by 8 bases and 0 bases, with 15 bases remaining between them. CDR3 length: 14 residues. Germline assignment: CDR1 SQVTM and CDR2 ANQGSEA. CDR3 protein: CSISSGSSTDTQYF. Here the CDR3 DNA reads TGCAGCATCTCGAGCGGATCTAGCACAGATACGCAGTATTTT.

This rearrangement joins TRBV9 to TRBJ2-7, with D perhaps matching TRBD2 (6 bases). V was shortened by 0 bases and J by 4 bases, with 14 bases between the two germline ends. CDR3 size: 15 residues. The germline gives CDR1 SGDLS, CDR2 YYNGEE. CDR3 in DNA: TGTGCCAGCAGCGTAGGGGTCGGGAGTATGTACGAGCAGTACTTC. This codes for CASSVGVGSMYEQYF.

This clone showed up many times. This chain uses TRBV5-1 with TRBJ2-2, with D perhaps TRBD2 (5 bases). The CDR3 extends over 15 amino acids. CDR1 and CDR2 from the germline V gene are SGHRS and YFSETQ. Trimming took off 4 bases at V and 7 bases at J, with 17 bases between the two ends. The CDR3 region is CASSPDLTRLGELFF. In nucleotides, the CDR3 is TGCGCCAGCAGCCCGGACTTGACAAGGCTCGGGGAGCTGTTTTTT.

The rearrangement joins TRBV5-4 to TRBJ2-7; 12 nucleotides align to TRBD2. V shed 4 bases, J shed 5 bases, and the junction held 7 bases outside the gene matches. Germline lookup yields CDR1 SGHNT and CDR2 YYREEE (reference sequence). This CDR3 contains 15 residues. The CDR3 loop is CASSATSGSWDEQYF. Written as DNA, the CDR3 is TGTGCCAGCAGCGCGACTAGCGGGAGTTGGGACGAGCAGTACTTC.

The chain is built from TRBV12-5 and TRBJ2-2, with D perhaps being TRBD1 or TRBD2 (5 bases each). The V gene lost 0 bases and the J gene lost 1 base, with 12 bases spanning the gap. The CDR3 sequence is 17 residues long. Looked up from germline, CDR1 is LGHNT and CDR2 is FRNRAP. Here the CDR3 reads CASGLVLGQGNTGELFF. As DNA, the CDR3 is TGTGCTAGTGGTTTGGTACTAGGCCAGGGGAACACCGGGGAGCTGTTTTTT.

This clone is a singleton in its sample. A much larger clone differs from this one at a single base, so this may be a read error. Other nucleotide sequences from this sample produce the same CDR3. The chain joins TRBV28 to TRBJ2-3; a weak D match, TRBD2 (6 bases). This CDR3 has 22 residues. CDR1 is MDHEN and CDR2 is SYDVKM in the germline V gene. The germline V and J ends were trimmed by 3 bases and 2 bases, with 33 bases remaining between them. The CDR3 DNA is TGTGCCAGCAGTTTCACCCGGCCTGCGATCGAACTAGCTCGAGTTCCCACAGATACGCAGTATTTT. Translation gives CASSFTRPAIELARVPTDTQYF.

The chain links TRBV2 to TRBJ2-5; D gene uncertain. Between the trimmed V and J ends, which lost 5 bases and 2 bases, there was a span of 9 bases. The CDR3 length is 13 residues. Germline-derived CDR1 and CDR2 are SNHLY and FYNNEI. The CDR3 loop is CASSIHPQETQYF. DNA for the CDR3: TGTGCCAGCAGTATACACCCACAAGAGACCCAGTACTTC.

The CDR3 DNA is TGTGCCAGCAGCTTCTCCGATAGCACAGATACGCAGTATTTT. Protein sequence: CASSFSDSTDTQYF. The rearrangement links TRBV7-2 to TRBJ2-3; no clear D gene. The V gene lost 3 bases and the J gene lost 0 bases, with 7 bases spanning the gap. This CDR3 has 14 residues. From germline, CDR1 is SGHTA and CDR2 FQGNSA.

The J gene is TRBJ2-1, the V gene TRBV7-6, with D perhaps matching TRBD2 (6 bases). V lost 7 bases and J lost 6, with 16 bases in between. Per germline, CDR1 SGHVS and CDR2 FNYEAQ. The CDR3 runs to 14 residues. CDR3 DNA sequence: TGTGCCAGCACCCCGGACTGGAGGGGCAATGAGCAGTTCTTC. This encodes CASTPDWRGNEQFF.

V gene TRBV19 combines with J gene TRBJ2-7; 14 nucleotides line up with TRBD2. V gave up 6 bases and J gave up 2 bases; unmatched junction bases: 3. The CDR3 consists of 15 residues. The germline V gene encodes CDR1 LNHDA and CDR2 SQIVND (reference sequence). In DNA form, the CDR3 reads TGTGCCAGTAGATGGACTAGCGGGAGGACCTACGAGCAGTACTTC. Protein sequence: CASRWTSGRTYEQYF. The variable domain in full, completed from reference TRBV19 and TRBJ2-7, reads DGGITQSPKYLFRKEGQNVTLSCEQNLNHDAMYWYRQDPGQGLRLIYYSQIVNDFQKGDIAEGYSVSREKKESFPLTVTSAQKNPTAFYLCASRWTSGRTYEQYFGPGTRLTVT.

Comment on this clone: The sample contains more than one DNA sequence encoding this CDR3. This chain links TRBV20-1 with TRBJ2-5; D is unclear. V gave up 3 bases and J gave up 5 bases, with 7 bases separating them. The CDR3 loop spans 11 amino acids. CDR1 and CDR2 from the germline V gene are DFQATT and SNEGSKA (reference sequence). This chain's CDR3 is CSASLIETQYF. The CDR3 region has the DNA TGCAGTGCTAGTTTGATCGAGACCCAGTACTTC.

V usage is TRBV11-1 and J usage is TRBJ2-5; D possibly matches TRBD1 or TRBD2 (5 bases each). Germline V CDR1 and CDR2: SGHAT, FQDESV (reference sequence). V was clipped by 1 base and J by 2 bases, with 11 bases between them. This CDR3 has 15 amino acids. The CDR3 DNA follows: TGTGCCAGCAGCTTAGGGGGACCTCGGCAAGAGACCCAGTACTTC. Its translation is CASSLGGPRQETQYF.

J is TRBJ1-4 and V is TRBV27; D unresolved. V was clipped by 5 bases and J by 7 bases, with 14 bases between them. Germline CDR1 MNHEY, CDR2 SMNVEV (reference sequence). The CDR3 spans 14 residues. CDR3 sequence reads: CASSNEGPGEKLFF. CDR3 nucleotides: TGTGCCAGCAGTAATGAAGGGCCAGGTGAAAAACTGTTTTTT.

To note about this clone: A much larger clonotype is one base distant, so this may be a read error. V gene TRBV5-1 combines with J gene TRBJ1-1, with a weak D call TRBD1 (5 bases). Germline CDR1 is SGHRS and CDR2 is YFSETQ. V dropped 4 bases and J dropped 6 bases, with 16 bases sitting between them. The CDR3 is 14 amino acids. CDR3 region: CASSPTVGYAEAFF. The CDR3 DNA reads as TGCGCCAGCAGCCCGACAGTCGGGTATGCTGAAGCTTTCTTT.

The chain employs TRBV11-2 and TRBJ2-1; 8 nucleotides align to TRBD1. With 3 bases clipped from V and 8 bases from J, the junction kept 3 bases outside the gene matches. The CDR3 is made up of 13 amino acids. From germline, CDR1 is SGHAT and CDR2 FQNNGV. The CDR3 DNA is TGTGCCAGCAGCTTCGACAGGGGTGATGAGCAGTTCTTC. It codes for CASSFDRGDEQFF.

The V and J genes are TRBV10-2 and TRBJ1-6; D not resolved. From germline, CDR1 is WSHSY and CDR2 SAAADI. V shed 3 bases and J shed 6 bases, with 18 bases lying between them. The CDR3 is 17 residues long. CDR3 amino acids: CASSDPGRGAPNSPLHF. DNA for the CDR3: TGCGCCAGCAGTGACCCCGGTCGCGGCGCTCCTAATTCACCCCTCCACTTT.

The J gene is TRBJ1-1, the V gene TRBV6-5, with D unclear. V was pared by 3 bases and J by 4 bases, with 9 bases between. The CDR3 is 13 amino acids. Germline V gene lookup returns CDR1 MNHEY and CDR2 SVGAGI. CDR3 amino acids: CASSYRGGTEAFF. CDR3 sequence (DNA): TGTGCCAGCAGTTATCGGGGAGGCACTGAAGCTTTCTTT.

The V call is TRBV10-3, the J call TRBJ2-2, with D perhaps TRBD1 (7 bases). This CDR3 is 14 amino acids long. Germline CDR1 reads ENHRY; CDR2 reads SYGVKD. The V end was cut by 7 bases, the J end by 7 bases, with 16 bases between. CDR3 DNA: TGTGCCATCACTGGGACAGTCGGGAGCGGGGAGCTGTTTTTT. Protein product: CAITGTVGSGELFF.

The chain employs TRBV4-1 and TRBJ2-7; D is undetermined. This CDR3 has 15 residues. The V end was cut by 0 bases, the J end by 5 bases, with 14 bases between. Germline lookup yields CDR1 MGHRA and CDR2 YSYEKL. The CDR3 region has the DNA TGCGCCAGCAGCCAAGATGCGACTTCCGCGGACGAGCAGTACTTC. It encodes CASSQDATSADEQYF.

The chain uses TRBV7-2 and TRBJ2-1, with unresolved D. The CDR3 covers 13 residues. Germline V gives CDR1 SGHTA, CDR2 FQGNSA. V gave up 1 base and J gave up 13 bases, with 14 bases separating them. The CDR3 region is CASSLGVARNQFF. CDR3 coding DNA: TGTGCCAGCAGCTTAGGAGTTGCGAGAAACCAGTTCTTC.